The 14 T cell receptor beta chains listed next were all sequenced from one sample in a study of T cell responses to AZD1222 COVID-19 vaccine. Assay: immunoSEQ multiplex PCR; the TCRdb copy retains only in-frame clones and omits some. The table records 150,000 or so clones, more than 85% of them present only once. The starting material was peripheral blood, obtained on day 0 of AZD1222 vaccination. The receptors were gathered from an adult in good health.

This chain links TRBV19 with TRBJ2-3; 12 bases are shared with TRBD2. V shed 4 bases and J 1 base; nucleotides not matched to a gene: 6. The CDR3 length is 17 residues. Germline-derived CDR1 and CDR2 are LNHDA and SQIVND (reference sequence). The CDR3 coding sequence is TGTGCCAGTAGTACGGCGAGGACTAGCGGGGGCACAGATACGCAGTATTTT. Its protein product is CASSTARTSGGTDTQYF.

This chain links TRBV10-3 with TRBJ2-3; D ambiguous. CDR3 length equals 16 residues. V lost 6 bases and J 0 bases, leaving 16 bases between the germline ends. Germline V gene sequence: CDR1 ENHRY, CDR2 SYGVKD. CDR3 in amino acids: CAIRFAPAGSTDTQYF. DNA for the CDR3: TGTGCCATCAGATTCGCCCCGGCAGGTAGCACAGATACGCAGTATTTT.

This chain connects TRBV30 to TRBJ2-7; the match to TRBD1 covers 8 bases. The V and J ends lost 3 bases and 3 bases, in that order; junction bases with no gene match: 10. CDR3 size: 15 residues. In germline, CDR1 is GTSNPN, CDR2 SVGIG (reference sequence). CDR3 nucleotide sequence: TGTGCCTGGAGCTTTACCGGGACAGGTGTCTACGAGCAGTACTTC. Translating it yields CAWSFTGTGVYEQYF.

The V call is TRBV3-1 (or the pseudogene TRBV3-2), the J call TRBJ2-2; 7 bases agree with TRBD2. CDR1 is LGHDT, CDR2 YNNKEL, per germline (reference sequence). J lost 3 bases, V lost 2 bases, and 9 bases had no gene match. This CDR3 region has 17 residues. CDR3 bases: TGTGCCAGCAGCCAACTCCTATTGGCGGGGGACACCGGGGAGCTGTTTTTT. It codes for CASSQLLLAGDTGELFF.

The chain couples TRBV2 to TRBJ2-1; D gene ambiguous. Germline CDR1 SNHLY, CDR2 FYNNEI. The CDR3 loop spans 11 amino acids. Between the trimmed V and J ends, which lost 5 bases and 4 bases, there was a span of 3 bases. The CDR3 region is CASSYYNEQFF. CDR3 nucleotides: TGTGCCAGCAGTTATTACAATGAGCAGTTCTTC.

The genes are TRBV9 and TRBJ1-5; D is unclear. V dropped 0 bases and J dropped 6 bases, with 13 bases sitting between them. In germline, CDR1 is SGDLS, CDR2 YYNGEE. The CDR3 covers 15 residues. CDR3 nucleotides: TGTGCCAGCAGCGTAGGGGGTCAGACTAGTCAGCCCCAGCATTTT. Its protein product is CASSVGGQTSQPQHF.

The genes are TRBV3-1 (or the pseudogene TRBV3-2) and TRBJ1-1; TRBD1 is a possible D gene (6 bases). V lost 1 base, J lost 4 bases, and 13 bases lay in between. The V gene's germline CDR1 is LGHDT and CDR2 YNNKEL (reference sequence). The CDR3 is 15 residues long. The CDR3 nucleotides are TGTGCCAGCAGCCAAGGGTTTGGGGGGGCCACTGAAGCTTTCTTT. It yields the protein CASSQGFGGATEAFF.

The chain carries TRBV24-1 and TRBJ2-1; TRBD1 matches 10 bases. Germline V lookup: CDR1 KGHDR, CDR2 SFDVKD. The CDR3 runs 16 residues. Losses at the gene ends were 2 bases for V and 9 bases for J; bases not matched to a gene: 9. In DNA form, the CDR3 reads TGTGCCACCAGTGATTCCCCGGGACAGGGGACGAGTGAGCAGTTCTTC. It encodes CATSDSPGQGTSEQFF.

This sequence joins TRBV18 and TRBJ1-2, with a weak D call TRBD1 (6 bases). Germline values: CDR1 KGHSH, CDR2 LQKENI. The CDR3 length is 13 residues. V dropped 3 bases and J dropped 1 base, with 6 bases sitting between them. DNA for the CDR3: TGTGCCAGCTCACCGGACAGTAACTATGGCTACACCTTC. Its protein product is CASSPDSNYGYTF.

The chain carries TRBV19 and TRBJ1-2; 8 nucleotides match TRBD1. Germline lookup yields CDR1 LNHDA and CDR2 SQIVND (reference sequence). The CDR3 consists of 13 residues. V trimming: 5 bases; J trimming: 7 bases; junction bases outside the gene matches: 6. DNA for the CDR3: TGTGCCAGTAGTCTGACAGGGGAAAGTGGCTACACCTTC. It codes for CASSLTGESGYTF. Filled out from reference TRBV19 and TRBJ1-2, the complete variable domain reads DGGITQSPKYLFRKEGQNVTLSCEQNLNHDAMYWYRQDPGQGLRLIYYSQIVNDFQKGDIAEGYSVSREKKESFPLTVTSAQKNPTAFYLCASSLTGESGYTFGSGTRLTVV.

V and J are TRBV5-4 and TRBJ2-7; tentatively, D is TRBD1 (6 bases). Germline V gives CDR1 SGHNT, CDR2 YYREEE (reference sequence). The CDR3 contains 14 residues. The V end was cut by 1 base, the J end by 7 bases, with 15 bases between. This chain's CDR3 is CASSLRDTLREQYF. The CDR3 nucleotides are TGTGCCAGCAGCTTGCGGGACACCTTAAGAGAGCAGTACTTC.

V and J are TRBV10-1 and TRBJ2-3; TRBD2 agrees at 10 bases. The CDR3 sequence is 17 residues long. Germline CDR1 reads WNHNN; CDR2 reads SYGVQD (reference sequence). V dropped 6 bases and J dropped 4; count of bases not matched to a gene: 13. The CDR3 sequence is CASSSGGSGRVSDTQYF. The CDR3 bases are TGCGCCAGCAGCTCCGGGGGGAGCGGGAGGGTCTCAGATACGCAGTATTTT.

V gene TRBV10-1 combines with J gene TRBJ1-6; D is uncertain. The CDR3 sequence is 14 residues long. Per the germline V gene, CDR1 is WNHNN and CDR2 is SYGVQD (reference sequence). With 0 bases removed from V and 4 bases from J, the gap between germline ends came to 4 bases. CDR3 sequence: CASSESRYNSPLHF. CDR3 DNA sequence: TGCGCCAGCAGTGAGTCGCGATATAATTCACCCCTCCACTTT.

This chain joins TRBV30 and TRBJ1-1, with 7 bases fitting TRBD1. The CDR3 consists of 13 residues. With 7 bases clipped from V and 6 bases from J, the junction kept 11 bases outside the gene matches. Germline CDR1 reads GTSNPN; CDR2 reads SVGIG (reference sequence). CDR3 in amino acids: CASEGQGEAEAFF. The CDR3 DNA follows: TGTGCCTCGGAAGGGCAGGGGGAAGCTGAAGCTTTCTTT.